The entry below describes one T cell receptor beta chain. Its specificity is unknown. The CDR3 is made up of 16 amino acids. From germline, CDR1 is MDHEN and CDR2 SYDVKM. With V trimmed by 8 bases and J by 4 bases, 13 bases remained unmatched. The source of the sample is a study of OX40 agonist ivuxolimab in advanced cancers. Study at large: The study treated patients with ivuxolimab, an agonistic anti-OX40 (CD134) antibody. Partial responses occurred in three patients (one hepatocellular carcinoma, two cutaneous melanoma).

Method: immunoSEQ multiplex PCR; TCRdb's copy keeps in-frame clones and lacks some. The data contain approximately 94,000 clones, under 90% of them seen just once; the ten biggest clones take up 0.9% to 1.2%. Systemic immunosuppression or autoimmune disease history was grounds to exclude patients. Broader study findings: On average, CD8+ T cells showed a greater number of expanded clones than CD4+.

The receptor was derived from an adult with an advanced solid tumor such as melanoma, head and neck, liver or kidney cancer. V usage is TRBV28 and J usage is TRBJ2-7, with 11 nucleotides matching TRBD1. The starting material was CD4+ or CD8+ T cells sorted from blood, obtained in a trial of the OX40 agonist ivuxolimab. In DNA, the CDR3 is TGTGCCAGCCGGGGGTTGCACGGGACAGGGGGTTACGAGCAGTACTTC. This sequence encodes CASRGLHGTGGYEQYF. The complete variable domain, with remaining parts taken from reference TRBV28 and TRBJ2-7, reads DVKVTQSSRYLVKRTGEKVFLECVQDMDHENMFWYRQDPGLGLRLIYFSYDVKMKEKGDIPEGYSVSREKKERFSLILESASTNQTSMYLCASRGLHGTGGYEQYFGPGTRLTVT.